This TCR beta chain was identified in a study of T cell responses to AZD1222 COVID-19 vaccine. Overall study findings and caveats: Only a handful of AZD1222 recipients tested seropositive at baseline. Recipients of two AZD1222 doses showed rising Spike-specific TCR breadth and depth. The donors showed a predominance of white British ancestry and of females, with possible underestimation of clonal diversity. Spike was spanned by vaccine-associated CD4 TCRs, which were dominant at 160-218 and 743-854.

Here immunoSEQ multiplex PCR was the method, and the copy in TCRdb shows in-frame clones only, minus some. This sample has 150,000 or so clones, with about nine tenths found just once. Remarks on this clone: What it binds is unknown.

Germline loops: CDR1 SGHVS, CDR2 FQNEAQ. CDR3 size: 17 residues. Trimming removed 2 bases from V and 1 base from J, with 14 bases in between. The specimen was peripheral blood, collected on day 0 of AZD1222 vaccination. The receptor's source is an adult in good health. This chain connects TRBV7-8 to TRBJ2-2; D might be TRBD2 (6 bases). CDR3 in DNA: TGTGCCAGCAGCTTATCAAACGGGAGAGGGAACACCGGGGAGCTGTTTTTT. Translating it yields CASSLSNGRGNTGELFF.